The clone carrying this T cell receptor (beta chain) was observed a handful of times. Its antigen is unknown. The data stem from a study of regulatory T cells in long-lasting Graves disease. Germline V gene data show CDR1 as SGDLS and CDR2 as YYNGEE. V gave up 0 bases and J gave up 5 bases, with 11 bases separating them. The CDR3 spans 15 residues. With iRepertoire HTBI primers and Arm-PCR of CDR3 regions, TCR beta libraries were built. Via MiXCR, TCRdb re-called the multiplex PCR reads, giving one row per CDR3 protein. The data show about 220,000 distinct CDR3 sequences, roughly 18% seen once. As to time point: newly diagnosed GD, antithyroid drugs for less than 3 months. From RNA extracted from PBMCs, the TCR library was made. Patient provenance is recorded as an endocrinology department in Xi'an, China. Study-level findings and limits: Lower TCR diversity characterized persistent Graves' patients relative to newly diagnosed patients.

This sample was also put to use in a study of T cells in Graves' hyperthyroidism and ophthalmopathy.

The chain combines TRBV9 with TRBJ2-2; no firm D call. The origin of this receptor is a woman between 25 and 40 years old with Graves disease. This specimen consisted of peripheral blood mononuclear cells (PBMCs), obtained at new diagnosis, from a patient treated with antithyroid drugs. The CDR3: CASSVAGRQTGELFF. CDR3 sequence (DNA): TGTGCCAGCAGCGTAGCTGGCAGACAAACCGGGGAGCTGTTTTTT. Full variable domain (outside the CDR3, taken from reference TRBV9 and TRBJ2-2): DSGVTQTPKHLITATGQRVTLRCSPRSGDLSVYWYQQSLDQGLQFLIQYYNGEERAKGNILERFSAQQFPDLHSELNLSSLELGDSALYFCASSVAGRQTGELFFGEGSRLTVL.